The clone carrying this TCR beta chain appeared a few times. The data stem from a study of T cells in Graves' hyperthyroidism and ophthalmopathy. CDR1 is DFQATT and CDR2 is SNEGSKA in the germline V gene (reference sequence). Trimming pared 4 bases from V and 0 bases from J, leaving 7 bases between. The CDR3 sequence is 13 residues long. The CDR3 regions of TCR beta were amplified from RNA transcripts. When the TCR CDR3 underwent first-round RT-PCR, the HTBI primer set was used. TCRdb re-called the multiplex PCR reads through MiXCR, storing one row per CDR3 protein. The data contain about 380,000 distinct CDR3 sequences, approximately 17% of them singletons.

The material sequenced was blood. The chain recombines TRBV20-1 with TRBJ1-5; D may be TRBD1 (5 bases). The source of this sequence is a man younger than 30 with Graves' ophthalmopathy. CDR3 nucleotide sequence: TGCAGTGCTACGGGGACTAGCAATCAGCCCCAGCATTTT. As protein: CSATGTSNQPQHF.